The 24 T cell receptor beta chains listed next were all sequenced from one sample in a study of blood T cell repertoires in COVID-19. Clones were read by immunoSEQ multiplex PCR, and TCRdb kept only the in-frame ones, dropping some. This sample has roughly 100,000 clones, with over 75% found just once. The specimen sequenced was peripheral blood. These receptors came from a man between 65 and 79 years old with active or convalescent COVID-19.

This clone has a single count. The chain uses TRBV4-2 and TRBJ2-2; a weak D match, TRBD1 (7 bases). V lost 4 bases and J 4 bases, leaving 22 bases between the germline ends. The germline gives CDR1 LGHNA, CDR2 YNFKEQ. The CDR3 extends over 18 amino acids. CDR3 sequence reads: CASSPQGVGDFGTGELFF. DNA of the CDR3: TGTGCCAGCAGCCCCCAGGGGGTAGGGGACTTCGGCACCGGGGAGCTGTTTTTT.

The V call is TRBV9, the J call TRBJ1-1, with no clear D. Trimming left V 0 bases short and J 5 bases short, with 11 bases between. The CDR3 loop spans 14 amino acids. The germline V gene has CDR1 SGDLS and CDR2 YYNGEE. The CDR3 reads CASSVGASGTEAFF. The CDR3 DNA is TGTGCCAGCAGCGTAGGCGCCAGCGGGACTGAAGCTTTCTTT.

V and J are TRBV30 and TRBJ1-3; the D is unclear. CDR1 and CDR2 (germline): GTSNPN, SVGIG (reference sequence). The CDR3 sequence is 12 residues long. The V and J ends lost 3 bases and 8 bases respectively, with 11 bases between them. The CDR3 sequence: CAWSGRGDTIYF. The DNA for the CDR3 is TGTGCCTGGAGCGGCAGAGGTGACACCATATATTTT.

The rearrangement uses TRBV6-1 and TRBJ1-6; 9 bases match TRBD1. V dropped 4 bases and J dropped 5; count of bases not matched to a gene: 9. The CDR3 is 17 residues long. Germline CDR1 is MNHNS and CDR2 is SASEGT. This CDR3 is CASSAGDRGYNNSPLHF. The CDR3 bases are TGTGCCAGCAGTGCAGGAGACAGGGGGTACAATAATTCACCCCTCCACTTT.

CDR3 nucleotides: TGCGCCAGCAGTCTACATAAGGAGGGAGGAGGGAGGTATGGCTACACCTTC. Protein product: CASSLHKEGGGRYGYTF. The chain carries TRBV23-1 and TRBJ1-2; D is undetermined. TRBV23-1 is recorded as an ORF, its role being uncertain. Trimming cost V 4 bases and J 5 bases, with 23 bases left between them. This CDR3 has 17 amino acids.

The chain uses TRBV19 and TRBJ1-1; D gene ambiguous. V dropped 10 bases and J dropped 0 bases, with 12 bases sitting between them. The CDR3 loop spans 13 amino acids. Germline-derived CDR1 and CDR2 are LNHDA and SQIVND (reference sequence). CDR3 region: CATQRQLNTEAFF. CDR3 coding DNA: TGTGCCACCCAGAGGCAGCTGAACACTGAAGCTTTCTTT.

The genes are TRBV5-1 and TRBJ2-7, with TRBD1 identical over 8 bases. The CDR3 runs to 13 residues. V shed 0 bases and J 5 bases; nucleotides not matched to a gene: 1. The germline gives CDR1 SGHRS, CDR2 YFSETQ. In DNA form, the CDR3 reads TGCGCCAGCAGCTTGGCAGGGGGCAACGAGCAGTACTTC. Translating it yields CASSLAGGNEQYF.

The rearrangement links TRBV2 to TRBJ2-6, with 10 nucleotides matching TRBD1. The J segment lost 0 bases and the V segment lost 8 bases, leaving 7 bases of the junction unmatched. The length of the CDR3 is 17 residues. Germline V lookup: CDR1 SNHLY, CDR2 FYNNEI. The CDR3 DNA is TGTGCCAGCCGCCGGGACAGGGGTTCCTCTGGGGCCAACGTCCTGACTTTC. Translation gives CASRRDRGSSGANVLTF. Looking up the rest from reference TRBV2 and TRBJ2-6 gives the full variable domain: EPEVTQTPSHQVTQMGQEVILRCVPISNHLYFYWYRQILGQKVEFLVSFYNNEISEKSEIFDDQFSVERPDGSNFTLKIRSTKLEDSAMYFCASRRDRGSSGANVLTFGAGSRLTVL.

This clone was counted only a few times. CDR3 loop: CASSFSTRNEQFF. CDR3 sequence (DNA): TGTGCCAGCAGTTTTTCTACCCGCAATGAGCAGTTCTTC. The chain uses TRBV6-5 and TRBJ2-1, with D uncertain. Germline V gives CDR1 MNHEY, CDR2 SVGAGI. The CDR3 sequence is 13 residues long. The V end was cut by 4 bases, the J end by 6 bases, with 10 bases between.

This CDR3 is CARANLGDTTEAFF. CDR3 sequence (DNA): TGTGCCAGGGCGAACCTAGGGGATACCACTGAAGCTTTCTTT. J is TRBJ1-1 and V is TRBV6-5; D might be TRBD1 (5 bases). The germline V gene encodes CDR1 MNHEY and CDR2 SVGAGI. The length of the CDR3 is 14 residues. Trimming pared 9 bases from V and 4 bases from J, leaving 18 bases between.

V is TRBV5-8 and J is TRBJ1-5; D unclear. The germline V gene encodes CDR1 SGHTS and CDR2 YDEGEE. Trimming shortened V by 1 base and J by 6 bases, and 17 bases separated the two germline ends. The CDR3 runs 16 residues. The CDR3 loop reads CASSLRRQLVFQPQHF. CDR3 coding DNA: TGTGCCAGCAGCTTGAGGCGACAATTGGTCTTTCAGCCCCAGCATTTT.

In its sample, this clone was seen once. The chain employs TRBV13 and TRBJ2-3; tentative D call: TRBD2 (6 bases). CDR3 size: 13 residues. Trimming pared 6 bases from V and 7 bases from J, leaving 14 bases between. Germline loops: CDR1 PRHDT, CDR2 FYEKMQ (reference sequence). Written as DNA, the CDR3 is TGTGCCAGCAGACGGGGGTCTGAGAATACGCAGTATTTT. Translation gives CASRRGSENTQYF.

The chain carries TRBV4-1 and TRBJ1-2; possible D gene TRBD1, 5 bases. Looked up from germline, CDR1 is MGHRA and CDR2 is YSYEKL. Trimming took off 4 bases at V and 4 bases at J, with 19 bases between the two ends. This CDR3 contains 16 residues. The CDR3 nucleotides are TGCGCCAGCAGCCGCGCCGATGGGGCAAGTTCCTATGGCTACACCTTC. This sequence encodes CASSRADGASSYGYTF.

For the CDR3, the DNA is TGTGCCAGTAACCCGACCACGGGGACTGAAGCTTTCTTT. It encodes CASNPTTGTEAFF. V is TRBV19 and J is TRBJ1-1, with D uncertain. This CDR3 spans 13 amino acids. Germline V gene lookup returns CDR1 LNHDA and CDR2 SQIVND (reference sequence). The ends were cut back, 7 bases at V and 5 bases at J, with 14 bases in the middle.

The chain links TRBV29-1 to TRBJ1-2; 7 nucleotides agree with TRBD1. There are 13 residues in the CDR3. Germline CDR1 SQVTM, CDR2 ANQGSEA. The ends lost 7 bases at V and 0 bases at J; junction bases unmatched: 5. In DNA form, the CDR3 reads TGCAGCGCAAGACAGGGTGCTAACTATGGCTACACCTTC. The encoded protein is CSARQGANYGYTF.

The chain couples TRBV5-4 to TRBJ1-2; D call uncertain. The CDR3 runs 15 residues. The ends were cut back, 4 bases at V and 2 bases at J, with 15 bases in the middle. Germline-derived CDR1 and CDR2 are SGHNT and YYREEE (reference sequence). CDR3 in DNA: TGTGCCAGCAGCACTGGTGGGCTCTTCAACTATGGCTACACCTTC. This codes for CASSTGGLFNYGYTF.

The chain recombines TRBV30 with TRBJ2-3; TRBD1 might be the D (6 bases). Germline assignment: CDR1 GTSNPN and CDR2 SVGIG (reference sequence). CDR3 length equals 17 residues. With 0 bases removed from V and 6 bases from J, the gap between germline ends came to 22 bases. The DNA for the CDR3 is TGTGCCTGGAGTGTTCGGTTGCAGGGGCTGGCAGGGGATACGCAGTATTTT. Residues: CAWSVRLQGLAGDTQYF.

The chain carries TRBV7-2 and TRBJ1-2; D remains unclear. The CDR3 covers 14 residues. V gave up 5 bases and J gave up 7 bases, with 17 bases separating them. The germline V gene encodes CDR1 SGHTA and CDR2 FQGNSA. The DNA for the CDR3 is TGTGCCAGCAGCCAACGGAGGGAACTGGGTGGCTACACCTTC. Translation: CASSQRRELGGYTF. The full variable domain, with the rest looked up from reference TRBV7-2 and TRBJ1-2, is GAGVSQSPSNKVTEKGKDVELRCDPISGHTALYWYRQSLGQGLEFLIYFQGNSAPDKSGLPSDRFSAERTGGSVSTLTIQRTQQEDSAVYLCASSQRRELGGYTFGSGTRLTVV.

This clone was detected once. The rearrangement joins TRBV10-3 to TRBJ2-1, with D maybe TRBD1 (7 bases). In germline, CDR1 is ENHRY, CDR2 SYGVKD. V shed 7 bases and J shed 5 bases, with 15 bases lying between them. This CDR3 comprises 14 residues. CDR3 in DNA: TGTGCCATCAACCAGGGGGGTAAGGACAATGAGCAGTTCTTC. It yields the protein CAINQGGKDNEQFF.

The chain recombines TRBV28 with TRBJ2-7; 7 bases match TRBD2. Germline CDR1 reads MDHEN; CDR2 reads SYDVKM. V trimming: 5 bases; J trimming: 0 bases; junction bases outside the gene matches: 13. The CDR3 length is 17 residues. The CDR3 bases are TGTGCCAGCAGTACCCCTCCAGGGCGGGGGTCCTCCTACGAGCAGTACTTC. Amino acids: CASSTPPGRGSSYEQYF.

This chain joins TRBV5-6 and TRBJ2-3; 8 bases map to TRBD2. The junction had 1 base not matched to a gene; V was cut back by 0 bases and J by 1 base. The CDR3 totals 15 residues. Looked up from germline, CDR1 is SGHDT and CDR2 is YYEEEE. CDR3 residues: CASSLELAGTDTQYF. Here the CDR3 DNA reads TGTGCCAGCAGCTTGGAACTAGCGGGCACAGATACGCAGTATTTT. The full variable domain, completed using reference TRBV5-6 and TRBJ2-3, is DAGVTQSPTHLIKTRGQQVTLRCSPKSGHDTVSWYQQALGQGPQFIFQYYEEEERQRGNFPDRFSGHQFPNYSSELNVNALLLGDSALYLCASSLELAGTDTQYFGPGTRLTVL.

This clone has a single count. The CDR3 nucleotides read TGTGCCAGCAGTTTAGGACACTCCTTTGAAGCTTTCTTT. Its protein is CASSLGHSFEAFF. V usage is TRBV12-3 or TRBV12-4 and J usage is TRBJ1-1; no reliable D call. Trimming took 1 base from V and 7 from J, leaving 10 bases between them. CDR3 length equals 13 residues.

This clone is medium-sized (0.01 to 0.1%). CDR3 amino acids: CASSSRKDLADTQYF. CDR3 nucleotides: TGTGCCAGCAGCTCGAGGAAGGACTTAGCAGATACGCAGTATTTT. The chain combines TRBV7-9 with TRBJ2-3, with a possible D match to TRBD2 (5 bases). There are 15 residues in the CDR3. V dropped 4 bases and J dropped 4 bases, with 15 bases sitting between them. Germline V gene sequence: CDR1 SEHNR, CDR2 FQNEAQ (reference sequence).

V and J are TRBV18 and TRBJ1-1; D is unresolved. V shed 2 bases and J shed 1 base, with 8 bases lying between them. Germline CDR1 reads KGHSH; CDR2 reads LQKENI. The CDR3 is made up of 14 amino acids. CDR3: CASSPVHKNTEAFF. DNA for the CDR3: TGTGCCAGCTCACCAGTACACAAGAACACTGAAGCTTTCTTT.